The 20 T cell receptor beta chains below were found in one sample sequenced in a study of shared clonotypes between healthy human individuals. Assay: immunoSEQ multiplex PCR; the TCRdb copy retains only in-frame clones and omits some. The sample shows over a million clones, more than 95% of them seen only once. Sequenced sample: naive CD4+ T cells sorted from blood. Sample subset: CD45RA+ positively selected. These receptors all stem from a young man in good health.

The chain uses TRBV29-1 and TRBJ1-1, with D perhaps TRBD1 (5 bases). The germline V and J ends were trimmed by 6 bases and 10 bases, with 15 bases remaining between them. CDR1 SQVTM and CDR2 ANQGSEA come from the germline V gene. This CDR3 is built from 11 residues. The CDR3 here is CSVFGGSAAFF. The CDR3 DNA follows: TGCAGCGTGTTTGGGGGATCGGCAGCTTTCTTT.

The gene calls are TRBV5-5 and TRBJ2-3; D is possibly TRBD1 or TRBD2 (5 bases each). The CDR3 is 15 residues long. The ends were cut back, 4 bases at V and 0 bases at J, with 12 bases in the middle. Looked up from germline, CDR1 is SGHKS and CDR2 is YYEKEE (reference sequence). The DNA of the CDR3 is TGTGCCAGCAGCCGTGGGACCTATAGCACAGATACGCAGTATTTT. It encodes CASSRGTYSTDTQYF.

The rearrangement links TRBV19 to TRBJ2-6; D not resolved. Between the trimmed V and J ends, which lost 0 bases and 5 bases, there was a span of 8 bases. Germline-derived CDR1 and CDR2 are LNHDA and SQIVND (reference sequence). The CDR3 totals 15 residues. DNA for the CDR3: TGTGCCAGTAGTATAGAGGATTCTTGGGCCAACGTCCTGACTTTC. This sequence encodes CASSIEDSWANVLTF.

The genes are TRBV5-5 and TRBJ1-3, with TRBD1 as a possible D gene (5 bases). CDR1 and CDR2 (germline): SGHKS, YYEKEE (reference sequence). There are 17 residues in the CDR3. V was clipped by 5 bases and J by 0 bases, with 18 bases between them. The CDR3 loop is CASSILQVSSSGNTIYF. The CDR3 nucleotides are TGTGCCAGCAGTATACTACAGGTTTCAAGCTCTGGAAACACCATATATTTT. Full variable domain (missing parts from reference TRBV5-5 and TRBJ1-3): DAGVTQSPTHLIKTRGQQVTLRCSPISGHKSVSWYQQVLGQGPQFIFQYYEKEERGRGNFPDRFSARQFPNYSSELNVNALLLGDSALYLCASSILQVSSSGNTIYFGEGSWLTVV.

The chain couples TRBV2 to TRBJ1-2; 7 bases fit TRBD1. Looked up from germline, CDR1 is SNHLY and CDR2 is FYNNEI. The V gene end was trimmed by 3 bases and the J gene end by 6 bases; junction bases not matched to a gene: 7. The CDR3 contains 14 residues. The CDR3 is CASSDDREKHGYTF. The CDR3 DNA reads TGTGCCAGCAGTGACGACAGGGAAAAGCATGGCTACACCTTC.

The rearrangement uses TRBV14 and TRBJ1-1; D is unresolved. Trimming stripped 4 bases from V and 10 bases from J, with 16 bases between. Per germline, CDR1 SGHDN and CDR2 FVKESK. This CDR3 has 13 residues. Here the CDR3 reads CASSRIASPLAFF. Here the CDR3 DNA reads TGTGCCAGCAGCCGCATTGCGAGTCCCTTAGCTTTCTTT.

This chain connects TRBV4-3 to TRBJ2-2, with a possible D match to TRBD2 (7 bases). Trimming took 1 base from V and 0 from J, leaving 12 bases between them. CDR1 and CDR2 from the germline V gene are LGHNA and YSLEER. This CDR3 has 17 residues. CDR3 bases: TGCGCCAGCAGCCAAGTAGGCGGGGGCGCGAACACCGGGGAGCTGTTTTTT. It codes for CASSQVGGGANTGELFF.

The rearrangement uses TRBV6-4 and TRBJ2-1; 7 bases are shared with TRBD2. V gave up 4 bases and J gave up 0 bases; unmatched junction bases: 6. The CDR3 is made up of 16 amino acids. The germline V gene has CDR1 MRHNA and CDR2 SNTAGT. The CDR3 DNA follows: TGTGCCAGCAGTGGTCTAGCGGCGAACTCCTACAATGAGCAGTTCTTC. This gives the protein CASSGLAANSYNEQFF.

Comment on this clone: The sample carries other DNA sequences with the same CDR3. The gene calls are TRBV28 and TRBJ2-5, with unresolved D. V dropped 5 bases and J dropped 1 base, with 5 bases sitting between them. Germline CDR1 is MDHEN and CDR2 is SYDVKM. The CDR3 is made up of 12 amino acids. The CDR3: CASSSVQETQYF. The CDR3 DNA sequence: TGTGCCAGCAGTAGCGTCCAAGAGACCCAGTACTTC.

On this clone itself: Other DNA variants within this sample encode the same CDR3. The rearrangement links TRBV4-1 to TRBJ1-2; D unresolved. V dropped 0 bases and J dropped 5 bases, with 7 bases sitting between them. The CDR3 totals 13 residues. Germline V gene sequence: CDR1 MGHRA, CDR2 YSYEKL. CDR3 sequence reads: CASSQEGRYGYTF. Here the CDR3 DNA reads TGCGCCAGCAGCCAAGAAGGTAGATATGGCTACACCTTC.

This chain connects TRBV5-8 to TRBJ2-2; D is ambiguous. V was cut by 4 bases and J by 2 bases, with 6 bases left in between. This CDR3 contains 13 residues. Germline V gives CDR1 SGHTS, CDR2 YDEGEE. This CDR3 reads CASSPRNTGELFF. CDR3 nucleotide sequence: TGTGCCAGCAGCCCCAGAAACACCGGGGAGCTGTTTTTT.

The genes are TRBV28 and TRBJ2-1; 10 positions match TRBD2. Germline lookup yields CDR1 MDHEN and CDR2 SYDVKM. CDR3 size: 18 residues. The trim removed 7 bases at V and 2 bases at J, leaving 14 bases unmatched. Here the CDR3 DNA reads TGTGCCAGCAAGGGTTGGGACGGACTAGCGGAAACCTACAATGAGCAGTTCTTC. Translated: CASKGWDGLAETYNEQFF. The full variable domain, with the rest looked up from reference TRBV28 and TRBJ2-1, is DVKVTQSSRYLVKRTGEKVFLECVQDMDHENMFWYRQDPGLGLRLIYFSYDVKMKEKGDIPEGYSVSREKKERFSLILESASTNQTSMYLCASKGWDGLAETYNEQFFGPGTRLTVL.

Here the CDR3 DNA reads TGTGCCAGCAGTTCCCTACAGGGCCCTGAAGCTTTCTTT. This codes for CASSSLQGPEAFF. The chain links TRBV6-5 to TRBJ1-1, with a tentative D call TRBD1 (6 bases). This CDR3 is built from 13 residues. CDR1 MNHEY and CDR2 SVGAGI come from the germline V gene. Trimming took 4 bases from V and 6 from J, leaving 12 bases between them.

The CDR3 DNA reads TGTGCCAGCAGTTTGGCCGGTCCGGGACAGGGCCATGGCTACACCTTC. Amino acid sequence: CASSLAGPGQGHGYTF. The chain carries TRBV28 and TRBJ1-2, with 9 bases lining up with TRBD1. The trim removed 3 bases at V and 6 bases at J, leaving 11 bases unmatched. Per the germline V gene, CDR1 is MDHEN and CDR2 is SYDVKM. The CDR3 totals 16 residues.

V usage is TRBV5-1 and J usage is TRBJ2-5, with 8 bases aligning to TRBD1. The germline CDR1 and CDR2 sequences are SGHRS and YFSETQ. This CDR3 has 17 residues. The ends lost 1 base at V and 5 bases at J; junction bases unmatched: 13. The CDR3 nucleotides read TGCGCCAGCAGCTTGAATAACGCAGGGGGCTGGGCGGAGACCCAGTACTTC. Translated, it gives CASSLNNAGGWAETQYF.

The genes are TRBV19 and TRBJ2-1, with 14 bases fitting TRBD2. V was clipped by 2 bases and J by 7 bases; unmatched bases: 7. Germline CDR1 and CDR2: LNHDA and SQIVND (reference sequence). The CDR3 has 17 amino acids. CDR3: CASSIKGTSGSINEQFF. Written as DNA, the CDR3 is TGTGCCAGTAGTATAAAGGGGACTAGCGGGAGCATTAATGAGCAGTTCTTC.

CDR3: CASSSPLPGKLFF. The CDR3, as DNA: TGTGCCAGCAGCTCCCCACTCCCAGGAAAACTGTTTTTT. The rearrangement uses TRBV7-9 and TRBJ1-4, with D unclear. With 4 bases removed from V and 10 bases from J, the gap between germline ends came to 13 bases. The CDR3 is 13 residues long. CDR1 and CDR2 from the germline V gene are SEHNR and FQNEAQ (reference sequence).

V and J are TRBV28 and TRBJ2-7; a weak D match, TRBD1 (6 bases). The CDR3 length is 12 residues. CDR1 MDHEN and CDR2 SYDVKM come from the germline V gene. V was cut by 6 bases and J by 4 bases, with 10 bases left in between. This CDR3 is CASREQGYEQYF. In DNA form, the CDR3 reads TGTGCCAGCAGGGAACAGGGTTACGAGCAGTACTTC.

CDR3 nucleotides: TGTGCCAGCAGCTCCCCGACTAGCGGGGGAACGTCTGCCTACGAGCAGTACTTC. Encoded protein: CASSSPTSGGTSAYEQYF. The rearrangement links TRBV7-9 to TRBJ2-7; the match to TRBD2 covers 12 bases. The CDR3 runs 18 residues. Germline V lookup: CDR1 SEHNR, CDR2 FQNEAQ (reference sequence). With 4 bases clipped from V and 2 bases from J, the junction kept 12 bases outside the gene matches.

The chain recombines TRBV4-1 with TRBJ2-1; 7 nucleotides line up with TRBD2. This CDR3 has 15 amino acids. With 1 base clipped from V and 7 bases from J, the junction kept 7 bases outside the gene matches. Germline V lookup: CDR1 MGHRA, CDR2 YSYEKL. The CDR3 coding sequence is TGCGCCAGCAGCCAAGTCGGACTAGTGCTAAATGAGCAGTTCTTC. Encoded protein: CASSQVGLVLNEQFF.